A single sample is the source of the 29 T cell receptor beta chains below, sequenced in a study of blood T cell repertoires in COVID-19. Here immunoSEQ multiplex PCR was the method, and the copy in TCRdb shows in-frame clones only, minus some. Found here are just over 300,000 clones, more than 75% of them singletons; the top ten hold roughly 4%. Sequencing was done on a sample of PBMCs or T cells enriched from blood (not recorded which). Receptors originate from a young man who had recovered from COVID-19.

J is TRBJ2-6 and V is TRBV7-2; the match to TRBD2 covers 8 bases. CDR3 length: 17 residues. With V trimmed by 5 bases and J by 4 bases, 10 bases remained unmatched. CDR1 and CDR2 (germline): SGHTA, FQGNSA. The CDR3 bases are TGTGCCAGCAGCCCGCGCACCCTAGCGGGCGGGGCCAACGTCCTGACTTTC. Encoded protein: CASSPRTLAGGANVLTF.

V gene TRBV2 combines with J gene TRBJ1-2; 7 positions match TRBD1. V lost 4 bases to trimming and J lost 4 bases; unmatched junction nucleotides: 3. CDR1 is SNHLY and CDR2 is FYNNEI in the germline V gene. There are 13 residues in the CDR3. The CDR3 reads CASSGTGAYGYTF. The CDR3, as DNA: TGTGCCAGCAGTGGGACAGGAGCCTATGGCTACACCTTC.

The J gene is TRBJ2-1, the V gene TRBV2; 12 bases align to TRBD2. CDR3 length equals 16 residues. Germline lookup yields CDR1 SNHLY and CDR2 FYNNEI. V lost 4 bases to trimming and J lost 8 bases; unmatched junction nucleotides: 9. The CDR3 spells CASSGPGTSGLDEQFF. The CDR3 region has the DNA TGTGCCAGCAGTGGCCCCGGGACTAGCGGGTTAGATGAGCAGTTCTTC.

This clone was counted once. The chain combines TRBV18 with TRBJ2-3; TRBD1 agrees at 10 bases. Germline trimming cut 8 bases from V and 2 bases from J; bases unmatched to any gene: 4. The CDR3 has 14 residues. Germline V gene sequence: CDR1 KGHSH, CDR2 LQKENI. The CDR3 is CASRGQGVTDTQYF. The CDR3 DNA follows: TGTGCCAGCCGAGGACAGGGGGTCACAGATACGCAGTATTTT.

The V gene is TRBV29-1, the J gene TRBJ2-1; D gene unclear. In germline, CDR1 is SQVTM, CDR2 ANQGSEA. With 1 base removed from V and 10 bases from J, the gap between germline ends came to 8 bases. The CDR3 runs 11 residues. The CDR3 DNA sequence: TGCAGCGTTGAAGGCCGGTGGGAGCAGTTCTTC. Translation: CSVEGRWEQFF.

The chain couples TRBV4-1 to TRBJ2-7; 8 bases fit TRBD1. V shed 5 bases and J 5 bases; nucleotides not matched to a gene: 8. The CDR3 contains 14 residues. CDR1 and CDR2 (germline): MGHRA, YSYEKL. The CDR3 DNA follows: TGCGCCAGCAGCACGAGGACAGGGAGGAACGAGCAGTACTTC. Protein: CASSTRTGRNEQYF.

This chain links TRBV18 with TRBJ1-5; no clear D. V was trimmed by 6 bases and J by 1 base, leaving 16 bases between them. This CDR3 is 16 amino acids long. Germline CDR1 KGHSH, CDR2 LQKENI. The CDR3 DNA sequence: TGTGCCAGCTCTAATACGGGAACTATCAGCAATCAGCCCCAGCATTTT. Its translation: CASSNTGTISNQPQHF.

J is TRBJ2-2 and V is TRBV7-9; a possible D gene is TRBD2 (6 bases). V gave up 7 bases and J gave up 3 bases, with 15 bases separating them. The CDR3 has 15 residues. In germline, CDR1 is SEHNR, CDR2 FQNEAQ (reference sequence). CDR3 sequence reads: CASTFGTGDTGELFF. The CDR3 DNA is TGTGCCAGCACCTTCGGGACGGGGGACACCGGGGAGCTGTTTTTT.

The rearrangement links TRBV28 to TRBJ1-2; no firm D call. V was trimmed by 3 bases and J by 4 bases, leaving 12 bases between them. CDR1 and CDR2 (germline): MDHEN, SYDVKM. The CDR3 loop spans 14 amino acids. CDR3 in amino acids: CASSFHSGSYGYTF. The CDR3 nucleotides read TGTGCCAGCAGTTTTCACTCGGGTAGCTATGGCTACACCTTC.

The V and J genes are TRBV29-1 and TRBJ2-3; D possibly corresponds to TRBD2 (5 bases). The CDR3 is 14 residues long. V lost 4 bases, J lost 3 bases, and 14 bases lay in between. Germline assignment: CDR1 SQVTM and CDR2 ANQGSEA. CDR3 loop: CSVGELAPTDTQYF. CDR3 in DNA: TGCAGCGTTGGGGAGCTAGCACCGACAGATACGCAGTATTTT.

V gene TRBV30 combines with J gene TRBJ1-4; TRBD1 might be the D (6 bases). Germline CDR1 is GTSNPN and CDR2 is SVGIG (reference sequence). With 5 bases removed from V and 0 bases from J, the gap between germline ends came to 7 bases. The CDR3 consists of 13 residues. The CDR3: CAWGQTTNEKLFF. CDR3 nucleotide sequence: TGTGCCTGGGGACAGACAACTAATGAAAAACTGTTTTTT.

The chain employs TRBV19 and TRBJ2-3, with 13 bases fitting TRBD2. V dropped 6 bases and J dropped 4; count of bases not matched to a gene: 7. This CDR3 is built from 16 residues. Germline CDR1 and CDR2: LNHDA and SQIVND (reference sequence). CDR3 loop: CASSSRTSGSPDTQYF. CDR3 bases: TGTGCCAGTAGCTCTCGGACTAGCGGGAGCCCAGATACGCAGTATTTT. Based on the CDR3 plus reference TRBV19 and TRBJ2-3, the full variable domain is DGGITQSPKYLFRKEGQNVTLSCEQNLNHDAMYWYRQDPGQGLRLIYYSQIVNDFQKGDIAEGYSVSREKKESFPLTVTSAQKNPTAFYLCASSSRTSGSPDTQYFGPGTRLTVL.

The rearrangement uses TRBV3-1 (or the pseudogene TRBV3-2) and TRBJ2-7; D possibly corresponds to TRBD1 (5 bases). The length of the CDR3 is 14 residues. CDR1 and CDR2 from the germline V gene are LGHDT and YNNKEL (reference sequence). Trimming shortened V by 1 base and J by 4 bases, and 11 bases separated the two germline ends. CDR3: CASSQAIKGYEQYF. Here the CDR3 DNA reads TGTGCCAGCAGCCAAGCAATAAAGGGGTACGAGCAGTACTTC.

The rearrangement uses TRBV5-1 and TRBJ2-7; 10 bases match TRBD2. CDR1 and CDR2 (germline): SGHRS, YFSETQ. Unmatched junction bases numbered 7, after V lost 0 bases and J lost 4 bases. The CDR3 length is 16 residues. The CDR3 sequence is CASSLGGPAGGYEQYF. The CDR3 DNA sequence: TGCGCCAGCAGCTTGGGGGGGCCAGCGGGAGGGTACGAGCAGTACTTC.

The CDR3 sequence: CASTKRDRVSDNQPQHF. CDR3 in DNA: TGTGCCAGTACCAAACGGGACAGGGTTAGCGACAATCAGCCCCAGCATTTT. The J gene is TRBJ1-5, the V gene TRBV19; TRBD1 matches at 9 bases. Losses at the gene ends were 7 bases for V and 3 bases for J; bases not matched to a gene: 13. There are 17 residues in the CDR3. CDR1 and CDR2 from the germline V gene are LNHDA and SQIVND (reference sequence).

The J gene is TRBJ2-2, the V gene TRBV5-4; TRBD2 matches at 11 bases. V shed 4 bases, J shed 2 bases, and the junction held 13 bases outside the gene matches. Germline CDR1 reads SGHNT; CDR2 reads YYREEE (reference sequence). The CDR3 covers 19 residues. CDR3 coding DNA: TGTGCCAGCAGCCCCACGGTCCTAGCGGGGGGACCAAACACCGGGGAGCTGTTTTTT. It specifies CASSPTVLAGGPNTGELFF.

The chain uses TRBV24-1 and TRBJ2-7, with D tentatively TRBD1 (5 bases). The CDR3 length is 12 residues. V was trimmed by 6 bases and J by 5 bases, leaving 10 bases between them. Germline-derived CDR1 and CDR2 are KGHDR and SFDVKD. CDR3 sequence reads: CATSSGIHEQYF. The CDR3 region has the DNA TGTGCCACCAGTTCAGGGATTCACGAGCAGTACTTC.

Note on this clone: The junction differs from germline at one of its ends, possibly a read error. CDR3 coding DNA: TGTGCCAGCAGTTATGGAGGCGGACTAGCGGCTTACAGTGAGCAGTTCTTC. Protein sequence: CASSYGGGLAAYSEQFF. V is TRBV28 and J is TRBJ2-1; 10 positions agree with TRBD2. The CDR3 runs to 17 residues. Germline V gene data show CDR1 as MDHEN and CDR2 as SYDVKM.

J is TRBJ1-2 and V is TRBV24-1, with 7 bases identical to TRBD1. Germline lookup yields CDR1 KGHDR and CDR2 SFDVKD. The junction had 6 bases not matched to a gene; V was cut back by 4 bases and J by 5 bases. CDR3 size: 14 residues. The CDR3 reads CATSDFGQEYGYTF. The CDR3 DNA reads as TGTGCCACCAGTGACTTCGGACAGGAATATGGCTACACCTTC.

The chain links TRBV19 to TRBJ1-1, with D possibly matching TRBD1 (5 bases). The CDR3 runs 17 residues. CDR1 and CDR2 (germline): LNHDA, SQIVND (reference sequence). The V end was cut by 7 bases, the J end by 3 bases, with 24 bases between. CDR3: CASIPVVLSGLHTEAFF. The DNA of the CDR3 is TGTGCCAGTATCCCTGTTGTGTTATCAGGGCTACACACTGAAGCTTTCTTT.

This clone appeared a few times. J is TRBJ1-6 and V is TRBV11-2; D uncertain. Trimming removed 1 base at V and 6 bases at J, with 10 bases between. The CDR3 length is 15 residues. The germline V gene encodes CDR1 SGHAT and CDR2 FQNNGV. In nucleotides, the CDR3 is TGTGCCAGCAGCTTAGTTGGAGGCCCTAATTCACCCCTCCACTTT. It translates to CASSLVGGPNSPLHF.

The chain is built from TRBV6-4 and TRBJ1-4; D gene uncertain. Germline assignment: CDR1 MRHNA and CDR2 SNTAGT. This CDR3 is built from 14 residues. V dropped 3 bases and J dropped 8 bases, with 13 bases sitting between them. CDR3 loop: CASSEYLKEEKLFF. CDR3 sequence (DNA): TGTGCCAGCAGTGAATATCTCAAAGAGGAAAAACTGTTTTTT.

The chain couples TRBV18 to TRBJ1-4, with 8 bases that match TRBD1. This CDR3 has 15 amino acids. CDR1 and CDR2 (germline): KGHSH, LQKENI. V lost 2 bases and J lost 8; bases outside the gene matches: 7. Here the CDR3 reads CASSPSGQEGEKLFF. CDR3 sequence (DNA): TGTGCCAGCTCACCATCGGGACAGGAAGGCGAAAAACTGTTTTTT. The whole variable domain, remainder taken from reference TRBV18 and TRBJ1-4, is NAGVMQNPRHLVRRRGQEARLRCSPMKGHSHVYWYRQLPEEGLKFMVYLQKENIIDESGMPKERFSAEFPKEGPSILRIQQVVRGDSAAYFCASSPSGQEGEKLFFGSGTQLSVL.

Details on this clone: At one end, the junction sequence differs from germline, possibly due to a read error. The chain employs TRBV13 and TRBJ1-6, with TRBD1 identical over 9 bases. The CDR3 has 15 residues. CDR1 and CDR2 from the germline V gene are PRHDT and FYEKMQ (reference sequence). CDR3 in amino acids: CASSLGQGMSSPLHF. For the CDR3, the DNA is TGTGCCAGCAGCCTAGGACAGGGGATGAGTTCACCCCTCCACTTT.

The genes are TRBV3-1 (or the pseudogene TRBV3-2) and TRBJ2-5; a weak D match, TRBD1 (7 bases). The CDR3 sequence is 12 residues long. Germline V gene data show CDR1 as LGHDT and CDR2 as YNNKEL (reference sequence). Trimming took off 4 bases at V and 9 bases at J, with 12 bases between the two ends. The CDR3: CASSRVRGAQYF. The CDR3, as DNA: TGTGCCAGCAGCCGGGTCAGGGGGGCCCAGTACTTC.

This sequence joins TRBV27 and TRBJ2-7; 8 nucleotides line up with TRBD1. The CDR3 covers 14 residues. The J segment lost 1 base and the V segment lost 5 bases, leaving 4 bases of the junction unmatched. Germline lookup yields CDR1 MNHEY and CDR2 SMNVEV (reference sequence). CDR3 loop: CASSQGAHSYEQYF. Written as DNA, the CDR3 is TGTGCCAGCAGTCAGGGGGCGCATTCCTACGAGCAGTACTTC.

V and J are TRBV5-1 and TRBJ1-2; perhaps TRBD1 as D (5 bases). The ends were cut back, 4 bases at V and 8 bases at J, with 15 bases in the middle. Germline lookup yields CDR1 SGHRS and CDR2 YFSETQ. CDR3 length: 13 residues. CDR3 sequence reads: CASSLNTEGGYTF. In nucleotides, the CDR3 is TGCGCCAGCAGCCTTAACACGGAGGGGGGCTACACCTTC.

The CDR3 bases are TGTGCCAGTCAACAGGGATGGTCCGGGGAGCTGTTTTTT. This encodes CASQQGWSGELFF. This chain joins TRBV19 and TRBJ2-2; a weak D match, TRBD1 (6 bases). CDR3 length: 13 residues. V gave up 8 bases and J gave up 6 bases, with 13 bases separating them. Germline V gene sequence: CDR1 LNHDA, CDR2 SQIVND (reference sequence).

J is TRBJ1-2 and V is TRBV6-5, with TRBD1 identical over 8 bases. With V trimmed by 4 bases and J by 8 bases, 12 bases remained unmatched. Germline V gene data show CDR1 as MNHEY and CDR2 as SVGAGI. This CDR3 is built from 15 residues. The CDR3 is CASSSQLQGDGGYTF. In nucleotides, the CDR3 is TGTGCCAGCAGTTCCCAACTACAGGGGGATGGGGGCTACACCTTC.